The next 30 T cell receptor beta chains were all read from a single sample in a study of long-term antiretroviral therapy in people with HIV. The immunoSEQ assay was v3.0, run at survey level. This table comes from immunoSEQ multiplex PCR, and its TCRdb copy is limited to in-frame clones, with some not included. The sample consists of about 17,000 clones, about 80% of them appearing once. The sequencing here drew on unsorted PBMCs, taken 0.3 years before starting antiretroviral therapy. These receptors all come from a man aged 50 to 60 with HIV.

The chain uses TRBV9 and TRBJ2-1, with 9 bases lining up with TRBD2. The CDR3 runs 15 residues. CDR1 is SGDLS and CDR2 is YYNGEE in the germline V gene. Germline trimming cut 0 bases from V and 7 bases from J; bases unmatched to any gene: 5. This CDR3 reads CASSVVLAGLNEQFF. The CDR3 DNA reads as TGTGCCAGCAGCGTAGTCCTAGCGGGGTTAAATGAGCAGTTCTTC.

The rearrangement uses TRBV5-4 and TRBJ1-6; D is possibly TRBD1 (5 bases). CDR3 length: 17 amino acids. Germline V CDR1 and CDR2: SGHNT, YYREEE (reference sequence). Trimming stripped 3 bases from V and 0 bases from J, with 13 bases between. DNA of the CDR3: TGTGCCAGCAGCTCAGGGCGGGGAACCTCCTATAATTCACCCCTCCACTTT. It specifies CASSSGRGTSYNSPLHF.

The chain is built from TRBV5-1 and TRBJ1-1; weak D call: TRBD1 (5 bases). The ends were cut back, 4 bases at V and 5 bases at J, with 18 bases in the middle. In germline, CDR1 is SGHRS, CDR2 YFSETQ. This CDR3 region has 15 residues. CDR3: CASSKGLQGRTEAFF. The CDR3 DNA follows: TGCGCCAGCAGCAAGGGACTCCAAGGTAGGACTGAAGCTTTCTTT.

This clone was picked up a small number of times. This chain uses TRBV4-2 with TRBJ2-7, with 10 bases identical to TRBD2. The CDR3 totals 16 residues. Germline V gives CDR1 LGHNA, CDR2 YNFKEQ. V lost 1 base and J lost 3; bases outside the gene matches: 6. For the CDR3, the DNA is TGTGCCAGCAGCCAAGGGACAGGGACTAGCGTCTACGAGCAGTACTTC. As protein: CASSQGTGTSVYEQYF.

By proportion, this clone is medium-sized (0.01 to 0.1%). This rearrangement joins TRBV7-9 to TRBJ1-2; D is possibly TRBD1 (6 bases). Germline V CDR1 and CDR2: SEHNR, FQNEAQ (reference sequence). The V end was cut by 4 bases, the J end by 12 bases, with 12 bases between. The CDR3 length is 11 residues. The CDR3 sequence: CASSSGEGDTF. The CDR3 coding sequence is TGTGCCAGCAGCTCTGGGGAGGGGGACACCTTC.

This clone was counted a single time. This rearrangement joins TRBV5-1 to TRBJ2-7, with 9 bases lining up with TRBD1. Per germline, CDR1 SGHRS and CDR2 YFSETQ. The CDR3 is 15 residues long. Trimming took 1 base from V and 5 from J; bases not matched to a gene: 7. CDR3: CASSLNGQGRNEQYF. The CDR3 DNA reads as TGCGCCAGCAGCTTGAACGGACAGGGGCGCAACGAGCAGTACTTC.

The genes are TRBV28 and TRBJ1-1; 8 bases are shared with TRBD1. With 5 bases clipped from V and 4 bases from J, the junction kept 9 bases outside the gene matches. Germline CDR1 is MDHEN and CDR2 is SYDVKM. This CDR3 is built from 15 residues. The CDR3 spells CASSGHRGVGTEAFF. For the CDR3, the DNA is TGTGCCAGCAGTGGCCACAGGGGGGTGGGCACTGAAGCTTTCTTT.

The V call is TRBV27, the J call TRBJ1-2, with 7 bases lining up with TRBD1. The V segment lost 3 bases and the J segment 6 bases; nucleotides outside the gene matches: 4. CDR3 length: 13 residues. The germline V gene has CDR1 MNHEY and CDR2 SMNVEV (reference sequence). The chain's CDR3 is CASSLTRGNGYTF. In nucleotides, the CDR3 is TGTGCCAGCAGTTTGACCAGGGGGAATGGCTACACCTTC.

CDR3 nucleotides: TGTGCCAGCAGCTTATCGGGACAAGCCAATCAGCCCCAGCATTTT. Translated: CASSLSGQANQPQHF. The chain couples TRBV7-2 to TRBJ1-5; maybe TRBD1 (6 bases). The germline V and J ends were trimmed by 2 bases and 3 bases, with 11 bases remaining between them. This CDR3 is 15 amino acids long. Germline V gene data show CDR1 as SGHTA and CDR2 as FQGNSA. Complete variable domain (other parts from reference TRBV7-2 and TRBJ1-5): GAGVSQSPSNKVTEKGKDVELRCDPISGHTALYWYRQSLGQGLEFLIYFQGNSAPDKSGLPSDRFSAERTGGSVSTLTIQRTQQEDSAVYLCASSLSGQANQPQHFGDGTRLSIL.

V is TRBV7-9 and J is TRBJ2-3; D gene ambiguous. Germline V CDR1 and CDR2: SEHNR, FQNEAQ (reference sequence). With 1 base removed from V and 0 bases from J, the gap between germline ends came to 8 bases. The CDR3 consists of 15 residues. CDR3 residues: CASSLVRLSTDTQYF. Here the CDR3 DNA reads TGTGCCAGCAGCTTAGTGCGCCTCAGCACAGATACGCAGTATTTT.

DNA of the CDR3: TGTGCCAGCAGGGACAGGTTTCGTAAGGACTATGGCTACACCTTC. Translated, it gives CASRDRFRKDYGYTF. The V call is TRBV6-1, the J call TRBJ1-2; 7 nucleotides match TRBD1. With 6 bases clipped from V and 3 bases from J, the junction kept 10 bases outside the gene matches. CDR1 and CDR2 from the germline V gene are MNHNS and SASEGT. This CDR3 has 15 amino acids.

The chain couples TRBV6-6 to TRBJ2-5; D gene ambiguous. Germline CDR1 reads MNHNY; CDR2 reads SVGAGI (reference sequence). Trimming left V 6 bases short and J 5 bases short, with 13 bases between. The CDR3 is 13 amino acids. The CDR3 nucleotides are TGTGCCAGCAGGACTGACTTATGGGAGACCCAGTACTTC. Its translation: CASRTDLWETQYF.

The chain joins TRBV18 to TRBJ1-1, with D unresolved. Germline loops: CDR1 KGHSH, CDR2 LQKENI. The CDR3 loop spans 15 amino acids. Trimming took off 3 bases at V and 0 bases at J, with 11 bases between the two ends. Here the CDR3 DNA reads TGTGCCAGCTCACCCCTTGGGGTCCTGAACACTGAAGCTTTCTTT. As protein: CASSPLGVLNTEAFF.

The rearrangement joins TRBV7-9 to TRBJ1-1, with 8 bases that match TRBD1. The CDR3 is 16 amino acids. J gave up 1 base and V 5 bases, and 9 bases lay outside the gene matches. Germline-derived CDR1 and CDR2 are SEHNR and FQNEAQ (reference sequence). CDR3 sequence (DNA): TGTGCCAGCAGCGCAGGGACAGGAGGGTCGAACACTGAAGCTTTCTTT. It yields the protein CASSAGTGGSNTEAFF.

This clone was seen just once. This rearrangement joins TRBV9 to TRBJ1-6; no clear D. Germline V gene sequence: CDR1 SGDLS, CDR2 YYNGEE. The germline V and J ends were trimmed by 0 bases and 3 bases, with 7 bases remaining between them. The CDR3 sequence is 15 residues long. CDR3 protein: CASSVESNYNSPLHF. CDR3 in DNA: TGTGCCAGCAGCGTAGAGTCGAACTATAATTCACCCCTCCACTTT.

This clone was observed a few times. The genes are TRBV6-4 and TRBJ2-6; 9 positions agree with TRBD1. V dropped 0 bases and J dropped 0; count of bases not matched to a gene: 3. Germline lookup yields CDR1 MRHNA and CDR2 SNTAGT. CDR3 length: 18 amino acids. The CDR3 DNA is TGTGCCAGCAGTGACTCAGGACAGGGGCACTCTGGGGCCAACGTCCTGACTTTC. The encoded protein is CASSDSGQGHSGANVLTF.

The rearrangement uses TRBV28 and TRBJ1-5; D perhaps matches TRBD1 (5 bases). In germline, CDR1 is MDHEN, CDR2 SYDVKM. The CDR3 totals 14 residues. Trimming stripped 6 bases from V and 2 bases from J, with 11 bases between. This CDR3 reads CASSGTGRNQPQHF. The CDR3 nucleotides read TGTGCCAGCAGCGGGACCGGACGCAATCAGCCCCAGCATTTT.

CDR3 nucleotides: TGCGCCAGCAGTTACAGGTTCTCTGGGGCCAACGTCCTGACTTTC. Residues: CASSYRFSGANVLTF. The rearrangement links TRBV4-1 to TRBJ2-6; maybe TRBD1 (5 bases). V shed 6 bases and J shed 0 bases, with 9 bases lying between them. CDR3 size: 15 residues. The germline CDR1 and CDR2 sequences are MGHRA and YSYEKL.

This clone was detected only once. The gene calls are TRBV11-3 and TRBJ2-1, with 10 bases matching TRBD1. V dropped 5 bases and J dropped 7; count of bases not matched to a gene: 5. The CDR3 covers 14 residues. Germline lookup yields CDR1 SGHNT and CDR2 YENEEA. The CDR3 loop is CASSIRDRGNEQFF. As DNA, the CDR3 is TGTGCCAGCAGCATCCGGGACAGGGGAAATGAGCAGTTCTTC.

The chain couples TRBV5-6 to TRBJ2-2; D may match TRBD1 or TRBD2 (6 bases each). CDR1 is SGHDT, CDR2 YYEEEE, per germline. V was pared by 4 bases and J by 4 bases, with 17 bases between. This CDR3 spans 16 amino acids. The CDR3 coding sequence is TGTGCCAGCAGCAATCTCGGGGGCGGTGGCACCGGGGAGCTGTTTTTT. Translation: CASSNLGGGGTGELFF.

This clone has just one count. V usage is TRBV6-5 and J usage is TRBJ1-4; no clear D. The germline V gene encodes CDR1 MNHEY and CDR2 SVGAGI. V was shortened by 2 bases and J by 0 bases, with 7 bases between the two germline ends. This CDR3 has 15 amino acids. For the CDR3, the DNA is TGTGCCAGCAGTTACGACCGGTCAACTAATGAAAAACTGTTTTTT. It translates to CASSYDRSTNEKLFF.

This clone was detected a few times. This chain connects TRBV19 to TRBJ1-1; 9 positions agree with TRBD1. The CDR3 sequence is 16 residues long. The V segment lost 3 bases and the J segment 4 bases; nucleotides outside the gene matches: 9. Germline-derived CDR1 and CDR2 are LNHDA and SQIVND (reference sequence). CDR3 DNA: TGTGCCAGTAGTATCCTACAGGGGGCTTTGGGCACTGAAGCTTTCTTT. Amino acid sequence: CASSILQGALGTEAFF.

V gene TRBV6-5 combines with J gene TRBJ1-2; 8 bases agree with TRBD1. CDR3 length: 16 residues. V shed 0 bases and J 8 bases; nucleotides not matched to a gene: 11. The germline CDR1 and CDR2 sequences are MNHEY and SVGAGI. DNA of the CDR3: TGTGCCAGCAGTTACTCCCAGGGACAGGACCCTTTGGGCTACACCTTC. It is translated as CASSYSQGQDPLGYTF.

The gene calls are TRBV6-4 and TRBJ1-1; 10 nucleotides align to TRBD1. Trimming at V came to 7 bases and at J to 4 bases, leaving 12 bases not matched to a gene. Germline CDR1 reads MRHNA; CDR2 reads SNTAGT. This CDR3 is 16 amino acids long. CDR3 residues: CASTETSGTGVTEAFF. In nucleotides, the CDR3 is TGTGCCAGCACCGAAACCTCCGGGACAGGGGTCACTGAAGCTTTCTTT.

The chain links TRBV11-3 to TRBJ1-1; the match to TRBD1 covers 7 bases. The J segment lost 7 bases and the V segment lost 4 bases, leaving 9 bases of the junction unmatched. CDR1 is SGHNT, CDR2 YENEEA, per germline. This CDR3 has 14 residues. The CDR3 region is CASSSTGVVNEAFF. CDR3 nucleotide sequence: TGTGCCAGCAGCTCTACAGGGGTCGTCAATGAAGCTTTCTTT.

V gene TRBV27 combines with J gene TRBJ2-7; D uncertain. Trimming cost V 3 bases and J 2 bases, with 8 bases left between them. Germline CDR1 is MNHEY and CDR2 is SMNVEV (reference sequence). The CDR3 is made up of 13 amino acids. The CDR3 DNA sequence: TGTGCCAGCAGTTTCGGCCTTGCCTACGAGCAGTACTTC. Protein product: CASSFGLAYEQYF.

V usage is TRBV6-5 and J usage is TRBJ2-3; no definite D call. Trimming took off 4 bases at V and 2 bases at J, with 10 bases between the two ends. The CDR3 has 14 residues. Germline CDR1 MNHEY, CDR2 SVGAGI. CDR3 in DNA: TGTGCCAGCAGTTTAGACTCCAACACAGATACGCAGTATTTT. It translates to CASSLDSNTDTQYF.

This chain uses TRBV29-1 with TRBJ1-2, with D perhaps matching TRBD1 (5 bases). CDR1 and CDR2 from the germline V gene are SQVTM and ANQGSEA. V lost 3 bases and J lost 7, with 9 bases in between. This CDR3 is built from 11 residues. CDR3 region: CSVEGDSGYTF. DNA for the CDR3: TGCAGCGTTGAGGGGGATTCTGGCTACACCTTC. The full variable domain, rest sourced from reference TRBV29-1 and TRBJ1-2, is SAVISQKPSRDICQRGTSLTIQCQVDSQVTMMFWYRQQPGQSLTLIATANQGSEATYESGFVIDKFPISRPNLTFSTLTVSNMSPEDSSIYLCSVEGDSGYTFGSGTRLTVV.

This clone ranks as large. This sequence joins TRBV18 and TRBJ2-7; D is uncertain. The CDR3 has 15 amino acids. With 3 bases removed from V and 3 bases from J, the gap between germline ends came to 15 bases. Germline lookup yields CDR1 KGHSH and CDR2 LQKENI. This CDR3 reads CASSPPVFRSYEQYF. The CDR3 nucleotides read TGTGCCAGCTCACCGCCTGTCTTCAGGAGCTACGAGCAGTACTTC.

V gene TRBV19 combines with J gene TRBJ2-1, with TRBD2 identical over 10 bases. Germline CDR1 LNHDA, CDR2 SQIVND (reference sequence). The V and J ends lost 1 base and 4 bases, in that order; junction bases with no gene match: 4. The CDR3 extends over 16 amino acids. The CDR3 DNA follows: TGTGCCAGTAGTATAGGAGGACTAGCGGAATACAATGAGCAGTTCTTC. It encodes CASSIGGLAEYNEQFF.